This T cell receptor (beta chain) was sequenced in a study of cytomegalovirus exposure and HLA in healthy donors. Study findings and constraints: The study put 150 to 200 TCR beta chains on its list as cytomegalovirus-associated. In vitro testing confirmed three CMV-associated chains as specific for CMV antigens. Upon later analysis, HLA-associated TCR beta chains proved more clonally expanded than other, equally common chains.

The PCR employed 60 Vbeta primers together with 13 Jbeta primers. Original analysis: Counted up in a later analysis, unique TCR beta chains came to about 83 million, with around 10 million shared. Measured with immunoSEQ multiplex PCR; TCRdb has only the in-frame clones, and not every one. Clone size and V and J calls were adopted from that table, with D and trimming inferred from the DNA. This sample has tens of thousands of clones; around 50% occur once, and the top ten carry roughly 6.4%. This clone was observed many times. Its target is unknown. This CDR3 is built from 14 residues. V was shortened by 6 bases and J by 9 bases, with 18 bases between the two germline ends. Per the germline V gene, CDR1 is MNHNS and CDR2 is SASEGT.

The V call is TRBV6-1, the J call TRBJ2-1; weak D call: TRBD1 (5 bases). The sequenced sample consisted of PBMCs. The TCR sequence derives from a woman aged 40 to 50 in good health and CMV-seropositive. The CDR3 protein is CASRDTTDSGEQFF. The CDR3 nucleotides read TGTGCCAGCAGAGACACGACAGATTCGGGTGAGCAGTTCTTC.